The next 15 T cell receptor beta chains were all read from a single sample in a study of blood T cell repertoires in COVID-19. Libraries were prepared by immunoSEQ multiplex PCR; TCRdb keeps only in-frame clonotypes and omits some of them. Seen here are a few hundred thousand clones, approximately 86% observed once, and the top ten hold 3.1%. Sequencing used peripheral blood. Receptors originate from a woman aged 18-29 years with acute or convalescent COVID-19.

V is TRBV30 and J is TRBJ2-5; 8 bases are a match to TRBD2. Germline CDR1 and CDR2: GTSNPN and SVGIG (reference sequence). V lost 1 base, J lost 0 bases, and 4 bases stayed unmatched. CDR3 length equals 15 residues. CDR3 amino acids: CAWSAGGGHQETQYF. CDR3 DNA: TGTGCCTGGAGTGCGGGGGGGGGACACCAAGAGACCCAGTACTTC.

V is TRBV19 and J is TRBJ2-7; D is ambiguous. The CDR3 is 13 amino acids. Per the germline V gene, CDR1 is LNHDA and CDR2 is SQIVND (reference sequence). Trimming pared 6 bases from V and 1 base from J, leaving 10 bases between. CDR3 nucleotides: TGTGCCAGTAGCCGGTACCCATCCTACGAGCAGTACTTC. This gives the protein CASSRYPSYEQYF.

A note on this clone: Other DNA sequences in this sample translate to the same CDR3. CDR3 region: CASSLSGGGYEQYF. In DNA form, the CDR3 reads TGTGCCAGCAGCTTGTCAGGGGGCGGATACGAGCAGTACTTC. This sequence joins TRBV7-2 and TRBJ2-7, with 8 bases lining up with TRBD1. The germline CDR1 and CDR2 sequences are SGHTA and FQGNSA. V trimming: 3 bases; J trimming: 4 bases; junction bases outside the gene matches: 5. This CDR3 has 14 amino acids. Looking up the rest from reference TRBV7-2 and TRBJ2-7 gives the full variable domain: GAGVSQSPSNKVTEKGKDVELRCDPISGHTALYWYRQSLGQGLEFLIYFQGNSAPDKSGLPSDRFSAERTGGSVSTLTIQRTQQEDSAVYLCASSLSGGGYEQYFGPGTRLTVT.

V and J are TRBV10-3 and TRBJ1-2; 8 nucleotides align to TRBD1. This CDR3 has 18 residues. Per the germline V gene, CDR1 is ENHRY and CDR2 is SYGVKD. V was pared by 3 bases and J by 8 bases, with 20 bases of the junction left unmatched. The CDR3, as DNA: TGTGCCATCAGTGAATATCCTAATCAGGGGGCTGGTTCTGGAGGCTACACCTTC. It encodes CAISEYPNQGAGSGGYTF.

The chain carries TRBV24-1 and TRBJ2-1, with 8 bases lining up with TRBD1. The V gene's germline CDR1 is KGHDR and CDR2 SFDVKD. The CDR3 is 14 residues long. Germline trimming cut 3 bases from V and 10 bases from J; bases unmatched to any gene: 7. This CDR3 reads CATSDQTGDREQFF. CDR3 in DNA: TGTGCCACCAGTGATCAGACAGGGGATAGGGAGCAGTTCTTC.

This clone was counted between two and nine times. V and J are TRBV5-1 and TRBJ2-5; D not resolved. V dropped 0 bases and J dropped 5 bases, with 8 bases sitting between them. CDR1 SGHRS and CDR2 YFSETQ come from the germline V gene. The CDR3 has 13 residues. The CDR3 loop is CASSLGSGETQYF. CDR3 nucleotide sequence: TGCGCCAGCAGCTTGGGGTCCGGGGAGACCCAGTACTTC.

This chain links TRBV15 with TRBJ2-1, with no clear D. The CDR3 contains 14 residues. Looked up from germline, CDR1 is LNHNV and CDR2 is YYDKDF (reference sequence). Trimming stripped 2 bases from V and 2 bases from J, with 7 bases between. The CDR3 loop is CATSRLTTYNEQFF. CDR3 nucleotides: TGTGCCACCAGCAGATTAACTACCTACAATGAGCAGTTCTTC.

The chain couples TRBV7-8 to TRBJ2-1; 11 bases fit TRBD2. The germline V gene has CDR1 SGHVS and CDR2 FQNEAQ. Germline trimming cut 4 bases from V and 0 bases from J; bases unmatched to any gene: 5. This CDR3 has 17 amino acids. The CDR3 reads CASSSGLAVSSYNEQFF. The CDR3 DNA reads as TGTGCCAGCAGCTCGGGACTAGCGGTGAGCTCCTACAATGAGCAGTTCTTC.

The chain is built from TRBV5-1 and TRBJ2-3; TRBD2 matches at 10 bases. CDR3 length: 15 amino acids. The V gene's germline CDR1 is SGHRS and CDR2 YFSETQ. V shed 1 base, J shed 4 bases, and the junction held 3 bases outside the gene matches. The CDR3 nucleotides read TGCGCCAGCAGCTTGCGGCTAGCGGGAGCAGATACGCAGTATTTT. Translating gives CASSLRLAGADTQYF. The full variable domain, in which reference TRBV5-1 and TRBJ2-3 provide the parts outside the CDR3, is KAGVTQTPRYLIKTRGQQVTLSCSPISGHRSVSWYQQTPGQGLQFLFEYFSETQRNKGNFPGRFSGRQFSNSRSEMNVSTLELGDSALYLCASSLRLAGADTQYFGPGTRLTVL.

V usage is TRBV3-1 (or the pseudogene TRBV3-2) and J usage is TRBJ1-5; 10 nucleotides align to TRBD1. Germline V gene data show CDR1 as LGHDT and CDR2 as YNNKEL (reference sequence). The CDR3 length is 18 residues. With 1 base clipped from V and 0 bases from J, the junction kept 6 bases outside the gene matches. Here the CDR3 DNA reads TGTGCCAGCAGCCAAGCCGACAGGGGGCTATATAGCAATCAGCCCCAGCATTTT. Its translation is CASSQADRGLYSNQPQHF.

The J gene is TRBJ1-2, the V gene TRBV6-5; 9 nucleotides align to TRBD1. Germline V gene lookup returns CDR1 MNHEY and CDR2 SVGAGI. The CDR3 extends over 14 amino acids. V dropped 1 base and J dropped 7; count of bases not matched to a gene: 4. The DNA for the CDR3 is TGTGCCAGCAGTTACTGGGGACAGGGTGGTGGCTACACCTTC. Amino acid sequence: CASSYWGQGGGYTF.

This chain joins TRBV6-5 and TRBJ1-1, with D possibly matching TRBD1 (5 bases). Deletions cut 2 bases from V and 2 bases from J, with 15 bases between. This CDR3 is built from 16 residues. CDR1 and CDR2 (germline): MNHEY, SVGAGI. In nucleotides, the CDR3 is TGTGCCAGCAGTTACCCTCGACAGTACGGAAACACTGAAGCTTTCTTT. It translates to CASSYPRQYGNTEAFF.

The rearrangement uses TRBV10-3 and TRBJ2-7; 12 bases fit TRBD2. This CDR3 has 16 amino acids. Germline V CDR1 and CDR2: ENHRY, SYGVKD. The trim removed 6 bases at V and 2 bases at J, leaving 8 bases unmatched. CDR3 protein: CAISGGWTSGTYEQYF. The CDR3 region has the DNA TGTGCCATCAGCGGGGGATGGACTAGCGGGACCTACGAGCAGTACTTC.

The V call is TRBV10-3, the J call TRBJ1-5, with D hard to call. CDR1 and CDR2 (germline): ENHRY, SYGVKD. The CDR3 extends over 14 amino acids. With 6 bases removed from V and 3 bases from J, the gap between germline ends came to 12 bases. The CDR3 DNA sequence: TGTGCCATCAGCGGACGGACTGACAATCAGCCCCAGCATTTT. Protein sequence: CAISGRTDNQPQHF.

The chain joins TRBV7-2 to TRBJ2-1; D may be TRBD1 (6 bases). CDR3 size: 17 residues. With 5 bases removed from V and 7 bases from J, the gap between germline ends came to 24 bases. The V gene's germline CDR1 is SGHTA and CDR2 FQGNSA. The CDR3 sequence: CASSPHYSGALINEQFF. In DNA, the CDR3 is TGTGCCAGCAGCCCACACTACTCAGGGGCGTTGATAAATGAGCAGTTCTTC.